This T cell receptor beta chain emerged from a study of shared clonotypes between healthy human individuals. Study results and caveats: Clonotypes shared by all four sorted-subset donors had higher generation probabilities than non-shared clonotypes.

In regard to this clone: Its antigen is not known.

The CDR3 contains 16 residues. Trimming took off 3 bases at V and 1 base at J, with 16 bases between the two ends. Germline V gene data show CDR1 as KGHSH and CDR2 as LQKENI. All donors qualified as healthy HIV-negative adults and had experienced no recent acute infections or vaccinations. Negatively enriched CD4+ T cells were divided by CD45RA into naive and memory. Data came from immunoSEQ multiplex PCR; TCRdb stores just in-frame clones and leaves some out. The data hold roughly 1,500,000 clones, with 97% to 99% observed a single time. V gene TRBV18 combines with J gene TRBJ2-7, with D possibly being TRBD2 (5 bases). The sequence came from a man aged 25 to 40 in good health. The sequenced sample was naive CD4+ T cells sorted from blood. Specified subset: CD45RA+ positively selected. DNA of the CDR3: TGTGCCAGCTCACCCTACCGGGGATCCCTGTCCTACGAGCAGTACTTC. This codes for CASSPYRGSLSYEQYF. Looking up the rest from reference TRBV18 and TRBJ2-7 gives the full variable domain: NAGVMQNPRHLVRRRGQEARLRCSPMKGHSHVYWYRQLPEEGLKFMVYLQKENIIDESGMPKERFSAEFPKEGPSILRIQQVVRGDSAAYFCASSPYRGSLSYEQYFGPGTRLTVT.